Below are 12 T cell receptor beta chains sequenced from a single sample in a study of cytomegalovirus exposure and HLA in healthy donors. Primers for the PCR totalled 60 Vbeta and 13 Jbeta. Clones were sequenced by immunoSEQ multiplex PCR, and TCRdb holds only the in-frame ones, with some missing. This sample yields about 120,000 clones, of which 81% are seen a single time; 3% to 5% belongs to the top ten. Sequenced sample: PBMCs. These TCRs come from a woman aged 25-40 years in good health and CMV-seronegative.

As DNA, the CDR3 is TGTGCCAGCAGCTTCCGTGGACAGGGGGCTACCGGGGAGCTGTTTTTT. Translated, it gives CASSFRGQGATGELFF. The V call is TRBV7-9, the J call TRBJ2-2, with 11 bases identical to TRBD1. The CDR3 contains 16 residues. Germline V CDR1 and CDR2: SEHNR, FQNEAQ (reference sequence). The trim removed 3 bases at V and 5 bases at J, leaving 5 bases unmatched.

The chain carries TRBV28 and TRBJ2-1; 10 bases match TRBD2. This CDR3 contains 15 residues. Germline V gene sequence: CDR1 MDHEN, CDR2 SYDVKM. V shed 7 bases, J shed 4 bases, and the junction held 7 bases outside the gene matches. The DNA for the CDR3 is TGTGCCAGCAATAGCGGGAGGATGATTTACAATGAGCAGTTCTTC. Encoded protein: CASNSGRMIYNEQFF.

The CDR3 DNA is TGTGCCAGCAGCTTAGATACGGCAGGGGGCAAATATGGCTACACCTTC. As protein: CASSLDTAGGKYGYTF. The chain recombines TRBV11-2 with TRBJ1-2, with 8 bases identical to TRBD1. The germline gives CDR1 SGHAT, CDR2 FQNNGV. After removal of 0 bases from V and 5 bases from J, the junction contained 8 bases not matched to a gene. CDR3 length: 16 residues.

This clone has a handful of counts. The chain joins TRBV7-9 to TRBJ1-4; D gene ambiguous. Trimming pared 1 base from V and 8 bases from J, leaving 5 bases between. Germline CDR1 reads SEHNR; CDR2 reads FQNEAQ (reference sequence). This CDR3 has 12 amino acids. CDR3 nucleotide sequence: TGTGCCAGCAGCTTAGAGCCCGAAAAACTGTTTTTT. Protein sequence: CASSLEPEKLFF.

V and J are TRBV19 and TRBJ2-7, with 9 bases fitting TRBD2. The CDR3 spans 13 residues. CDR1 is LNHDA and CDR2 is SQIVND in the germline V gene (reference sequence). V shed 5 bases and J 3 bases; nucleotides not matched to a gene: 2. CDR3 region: CASSASGVYEQYF. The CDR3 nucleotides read TGTGCCAGTAGTGCTAGCGGGGTCTACGAGCAGTACTTC.

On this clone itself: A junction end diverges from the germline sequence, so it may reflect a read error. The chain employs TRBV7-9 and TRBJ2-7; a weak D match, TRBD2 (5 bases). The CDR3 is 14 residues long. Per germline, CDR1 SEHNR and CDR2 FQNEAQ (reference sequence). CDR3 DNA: TGTTCCAGCAGACAAGGAGGTAACCCCTACGAGCAGTACTTC. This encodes CSSRQGGNPYEQYF.

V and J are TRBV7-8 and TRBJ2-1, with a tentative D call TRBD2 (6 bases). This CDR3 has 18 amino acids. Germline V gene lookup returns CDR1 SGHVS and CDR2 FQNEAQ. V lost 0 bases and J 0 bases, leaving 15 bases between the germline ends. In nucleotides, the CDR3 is TGTGCCAGCAGCTTAGCCGGCGTCGGCGGGAACTCCTACAATGAGCAGTTCTTC. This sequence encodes CASSLAGVGGNSYNEQFF.

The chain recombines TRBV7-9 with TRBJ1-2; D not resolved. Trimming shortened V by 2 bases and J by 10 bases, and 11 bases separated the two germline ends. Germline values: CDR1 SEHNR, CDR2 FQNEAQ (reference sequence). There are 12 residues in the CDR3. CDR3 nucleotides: TGTGCCAGCAGCTTATCGAGCGGGCCCTACACCTTC. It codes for CASSLSSGPYTF. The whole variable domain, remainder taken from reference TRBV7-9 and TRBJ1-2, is DTGVSQNPRHKITKRGQNVTFRCDPISEHNRLYWYRQTLGQGPEFLTYFQNEAQLEKSRLLSDRFSAERPKGSFSTLEIQRTEQGDSAMYLCASSLSSGPYTFGSGTRLTVV.

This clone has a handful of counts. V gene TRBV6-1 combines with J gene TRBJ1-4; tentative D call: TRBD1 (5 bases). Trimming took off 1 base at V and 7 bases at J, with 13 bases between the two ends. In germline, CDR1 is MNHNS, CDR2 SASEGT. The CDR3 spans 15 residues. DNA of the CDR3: TGTGCCAGCAGTGAAGTAGGTGGGGGGACTGAAAAACTGTTTTTT. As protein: CASSEVGGGTEKLFF.

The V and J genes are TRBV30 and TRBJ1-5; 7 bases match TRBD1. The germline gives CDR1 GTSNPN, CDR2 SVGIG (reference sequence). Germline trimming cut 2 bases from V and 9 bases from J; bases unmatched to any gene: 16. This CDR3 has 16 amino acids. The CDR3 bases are TGTGCCTGGAGTCTCAACAAGGGGGCCGCACTCCCGCCCCAGCATTTT. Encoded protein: CAWSLNKGAALPPQHF. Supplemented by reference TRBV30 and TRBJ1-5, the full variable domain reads SQTIHQWPATLVQPVGSPLSLECTVEGTSNPNLYWYRQAAGRGLQLLFYSVGIGQISSEVPQNLSASRPQDRQFILSSKKLLLSDSGFYLCAWSLNKGAALPPQHFGDGTRLSIL.

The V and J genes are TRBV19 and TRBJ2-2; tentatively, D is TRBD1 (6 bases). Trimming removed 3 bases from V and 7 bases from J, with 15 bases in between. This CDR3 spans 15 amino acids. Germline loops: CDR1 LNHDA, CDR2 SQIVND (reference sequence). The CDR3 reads CASSIGQGLVGELFF. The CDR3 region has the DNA TGTGCCAGTAGTATCGGCCAGGGGTTGGTCGGGGAGCTGTTTTTT.

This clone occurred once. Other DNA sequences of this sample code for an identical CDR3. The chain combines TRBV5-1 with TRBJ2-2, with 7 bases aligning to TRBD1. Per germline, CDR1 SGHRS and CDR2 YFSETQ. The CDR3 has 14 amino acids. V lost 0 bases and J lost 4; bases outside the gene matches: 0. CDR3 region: CASSLGQGTGELFF. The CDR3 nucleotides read TGCGCCAGCAGCTTGGGACAGGGCACCGGGGAGCTGTTTTTT.